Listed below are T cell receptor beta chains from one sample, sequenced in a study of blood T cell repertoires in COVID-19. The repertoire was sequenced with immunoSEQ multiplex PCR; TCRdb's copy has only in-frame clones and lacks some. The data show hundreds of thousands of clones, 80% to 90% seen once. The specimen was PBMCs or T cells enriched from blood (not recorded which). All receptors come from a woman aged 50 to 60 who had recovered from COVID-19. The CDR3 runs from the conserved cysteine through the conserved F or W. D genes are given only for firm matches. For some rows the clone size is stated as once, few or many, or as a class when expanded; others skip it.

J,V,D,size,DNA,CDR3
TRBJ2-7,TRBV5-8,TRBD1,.,TGTGCCAGCAGGTCGATACAGGGGCCCTCCTACGAGCAGTACTTC,CASRSIQGPSYEQYF
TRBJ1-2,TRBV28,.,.,TGTGCCAGCAGTCGAACCGGGACATTAGGAGCTAACTATGGCTACACCTTC,CASSRTGTLGANYGYTF
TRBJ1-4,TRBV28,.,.,TGTGCCAGCAGTTTCGGCCAGGGATGGGAAAAACTGTTTTTT,CASSFGQGWEKLFF
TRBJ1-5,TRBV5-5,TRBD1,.,TGTGCCAGCAGCTTACAGGGGGCCAGCAATCAGCCCCAGCATTTT,CASSLQGASNQPQHF
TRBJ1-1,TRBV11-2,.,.,TGTGCCAGCAGCTCCCCCCGACGGCAGGGGAACACTGAAGCTTTCTTT,CASSSPRRQGNTEAFF
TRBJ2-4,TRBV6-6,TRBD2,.,TGTGCCAGCAATCGGCAGCGGGGGGGAGGTGGGGCCAAAAACATTCAGTACTTC,CASNRQRGGGGAKNIQYF
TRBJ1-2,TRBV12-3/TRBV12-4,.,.,TGTGCCAGCAGTCAGACAGCCAACTATGGCTACACCTTC,CASSQTANYGYTF
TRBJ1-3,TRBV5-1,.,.,TGCGCCAGCAGCGAGGGCCCTGGAAACACCATATATTTT,CASSEGPGNTIYF
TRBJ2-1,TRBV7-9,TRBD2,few,TGTGCCAGCAGCCAACTAGCGGGGGGCCCCCTTAAGCAGTTCTTC,CASSQLAGGPLKQFF
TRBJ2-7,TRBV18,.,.,TGTGCCAGCTCACAGAACAGGGTCCACGAGCAGTACTTC,CASSQNRVHEQYF
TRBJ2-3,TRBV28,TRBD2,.,TGTGCCAGCAGAACTAGCGGGGGCACAGATACGCAGTATTTT,CASRTSGGTDTQYF
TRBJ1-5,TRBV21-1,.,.,TGTGCCAGCCATTGCTCGTCCAGGGGGCGGGGCAATCAGCCCCAGCATTTT,CASHCSSRGRGNQPQHF
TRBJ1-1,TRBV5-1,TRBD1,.,TGCGCCAGCAGCTTCAGAGGACAGGGCTCTGGGGACACTGAAGCTTTCTTT,CASSFRGQGSGDTEAFF
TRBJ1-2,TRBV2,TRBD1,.,TGTGCCAGCAGTGGCCGGGACAGGTCCTATGGCTACACCTTC,CASSGRDRSYGYTF
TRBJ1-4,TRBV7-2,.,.,TGTGCCAGCAGCTTGGGGAGTGAAAAACTGTTTTTT,CASSLGSEKLFF
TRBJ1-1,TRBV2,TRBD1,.,TGTGCCAGCAGTGGGAGGACAGGGTTCGGTGAAGCTTTCTTT,CASSGRTGFGEAFF
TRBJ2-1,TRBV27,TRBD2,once,TGTGCCAGCAGTTTTTGGGCTAGCGGGGGCGACAATGAGCAGTTCTTC,CASSFWASGGDNEQFF
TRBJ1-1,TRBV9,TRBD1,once,TGTGCCAGCAGCGGGGGGACAGACTTTGAAGCTTTCTTT,CASSGGTDFEAFF
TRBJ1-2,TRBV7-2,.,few,TGTGCCAGCAGCTACCGAGGTGGGGCCTATGGCTACACCTTC,CASSYRGGAYGYTF
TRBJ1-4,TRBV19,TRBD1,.,TGTGCCAGTATAGGGGGCCTCGGTGAAAAACTGTTTTTT,CASIGGLGEKLFF
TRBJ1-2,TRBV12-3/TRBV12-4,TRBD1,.,TGTGCCAGCAGTTTCGAAGCAGGGGGAGGCTACACCTTC,CASSFEAGGGYTF
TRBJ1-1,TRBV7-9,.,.,TGTGCCAGCAGCTCTTATTTAACAGGGATGAACACTGAAGCTTTCTTT,CASSSYLTGMNTEAFF
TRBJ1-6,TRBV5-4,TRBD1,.,TGTGCCAGCAGGGACCGGGACAGTAATTCACCCCTCCACTTT,CASRDRDSNSPLHF
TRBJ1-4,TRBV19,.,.,TGTGCCAGTACTGATCGGTCCCCGCCAGGAGAAAAACTGTTTTTT,CASTDRSPPGEKLFF
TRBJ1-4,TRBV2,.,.,TGTGCCAGCAGTCCTGGGCTCATCCCAAATGAAAAACTGTTTTTT,CASSPGLIPNEKLFF
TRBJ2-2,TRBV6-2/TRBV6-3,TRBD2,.,TGTGCCAGCAGTTGGACTAGCGGGGGCCTCTACACCGGGGAGCTGTTTTTT,CASSWTSGGLYTGELFF
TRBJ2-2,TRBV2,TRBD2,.,TGTGCCAGCAGTGAATGGGAAGCGGGAGATAACACCGGGGAGCTGTTTTTT,CASSEWEAGDNTGELFF
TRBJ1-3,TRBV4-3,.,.,TGCGCCAGCAGCGAAGCGGGAAACACCATATATTTT,CASSEAGNTIYF
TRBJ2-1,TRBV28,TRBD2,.,TGTGCCAGCGACGGGACTAGCGGTTTGCCCTCCTACAATGAGCAGTTCTTC,CASDGTSGLPSYNEQFF
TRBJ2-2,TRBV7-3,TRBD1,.,TGTGCCAGCAGCCCCGTGGGACAGGGGGCGACAGCCGGGGAGCTGTTTTTT,CASSPVGQGATAGELFF
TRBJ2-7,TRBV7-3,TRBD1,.,TGTGCCAGCACCCTACCCAGGACAGGGGGCGTTTGCGAGCAGTACTTC,CASTLPRTGGVCEQYF
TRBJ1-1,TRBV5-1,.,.,TGCGCCAGCAGCCAGATGAACACTGAAGCTTTCTTT,CASSQMNTEAFF
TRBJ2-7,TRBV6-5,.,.,TGTGCCAGCAGTTCTCGGCGGGGCCCCGCTTCCTACGAGCAGTACTTC,CASSSRRGPASYEQYF
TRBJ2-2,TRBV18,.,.,TGTGCCAGCTCACCCCCCTCCTACACCGGGGAGCTGTTTTTT,CASSPPSYTGELFF
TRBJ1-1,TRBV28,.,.,TGTGCCAGCAGTTTACGGGATATGGGCACTGAAGCTTTCTTT,CASSLRDMGTEAFF
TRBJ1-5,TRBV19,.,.,TGTGCCAGCATGAGTATTTATAGCAATCAGCCCCAGCATTTT,CASMSIYSNQPQHF
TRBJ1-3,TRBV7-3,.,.,TGTGCCAGCAGCTTGGGGGGCTCTGGAAACACCATATATTTT,CASSLGGSGNTIYF
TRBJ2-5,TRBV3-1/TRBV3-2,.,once,TGTGCCAGCAGCCATTCACGGAGCCCGGGGTGGGAGACCCAGTACTTC,CASSHSRSPGWETQYF
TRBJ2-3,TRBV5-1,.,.,TGCGCCAGCAGCTTGGGAGGGCTCCTCACCACAGATACGCAGTATTTT,CASSLGGLLTTDTQYF
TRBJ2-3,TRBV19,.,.,TGTGCCAGTAGTATAGGCCAGGGATTGAAGTTAGGGGATACGCAGTATTTT,CASSIGQGLKLGDTQYF
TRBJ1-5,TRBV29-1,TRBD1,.,TGCAGCGCCCGGACAGGGGAGTCCGGCCAGCCCCAGCATTTT,CSARTGESGQPQHF